Listed below are T cell receptor beta chains from one sample, sequenced in a study of T-cell reconstitution after alpha-beta-depleted transplantation in children. One entry per CDR3 protein results from TCRdb running MiXCR on the PCR reads. In the table there are about 300,000 distinct CDR3 sequences, roughly a tenth of which are singletons. The sequencing used PBMCs, collected before TCRalphabeta/CD19-depleted stem cell transplant. The receptors here all came from a boy younger than two with acute myeloid leukemia, due to receive a stem cell transplant. CDR3s include the opening cysteine and the closing phenylalanine or tryptophan. Fields, in order: D gene, J gene, clone size, CDR3 length, V gene, CDR3 DNA, CDR3 protein. D genes are given only for firm matches. Expanded clones get a size class; other rows say once, few or many, or leave the size out.

d_gene: -
j_gene: TRBJ1-5
abundance: -
len: 14
v_gene: TRBV24-1
CDR3nt: TGTGCCACCAGTGATTTGTGGGGGGATCAGCCCCAGCATTTT
CDR3aa: CATSDLWGDQPQHF

d_gene: TRBD2
j_gene: TRBJ2-7
abundance: many
len: 16
v_gene: TRBV12-3/TRBV12-4
CDR3nt: TGTGCCAGCAGTCCACCGATGGCGGGGGGCCCCTCCGAGCAGTACTTC
CDR3aa: CASSPPMAGGPSEQYF

d_gene: TRBD1
j_gene: TRBJ2-1
abundance: many
len: 14
v_gene: TRBV12-3/TRBV12-4
CDR3nt: TGTGCCAGCAGTCCTCGGACAGGGGGCAATGAGCAGTTCTTC
CDR3aa: CASSPRTGGNEQFF

d_gene: -
j_gene: TRBJ2-7
abundance: -
len: 15
v_gene: TRBV28
CDR3nt: TGTGCCAGCAGTTACACACCGGGACTTACCTACGAGCAGTACTTC
CDR3aa: CASSYTPGLTYEQYF

d_gene: -
j_gene: TRBJ1-4
abundance: -
len: 15
v_gene: TRBV20-1
CDR3nt: TGCAGTGCTAGAGATCTATCGGGGCCCATGGAAAAACTGTTTTTT
CDR3aa: CSARDLSGPMEKLFF

d_gene: -
j_gene: TRBJ2-7
abundance: many
len: 14
v_gene: TRBV7-2
CDR3nt: TGTGCCAGCAGCTTAGGTGTCAGCTCCTACGAGCAGTACTTC
CDR3aa: CASSLGVSSYEQYF

d_gene: -
j_gene: TRBJ2-1
abundance: many
len: 10
v_gene: TRBV30
CDR3nt: TGTGCCTGGAGTGAGGATGAGCAGTTCTTC
CDR3aa: CAWSEDEQFF

d_gene: TRBD2
j_gene: TRBJ2-5
abundance: many
len: 16
v_gene: TRBV11-2
CDR3nt: TGTGCCAGCAGCTACGATACGGGACTAGTAATCGAGACCCAGTACTTC
CDR3aa: CASSYDTGLVIETQYF

d_gene: -
j_gene: TRBJ2-7
abundance: -
len: 12
v_gene: TRBV19
CDR3nt: TGTGCCAGTAGTGACAGGAGGGACGAGCAGTACTTC
CDR3aa: CASSDRRDEQYF

d_gene: -
j_gene: TRBJ2-2
abundance: -
len: 16
v_gene: TRBV19
CDR3nt: TGTGCCAGTAGTATTTTCAGGCAGGAGCTCACCGGGGAGCTGTTTTTT
CDR3aa: CASSIFRQELTGELFF

d_gene: TRBD2
j_gene: TRBJ2-6
abundance: many
len: 18
v_gene: TRBV12-3/TRBV12-4
CDR3nt: TGTGCCAGCAGCCGACTAGGCGGGAGGCCCTCTGGGGCCAACGTCCTGACTTTC
CDR3aa: CASSRLGGRPSGANVLTF

d_gene: -
j_gene: TRBJ1-1
abundance: many
len: 14
v_gene: TRBV11-2
CDR3nt: TGTGCCAGCAGCTTAAGAGAGGGGAACACTGAAGCTTTCTTT
CDR3aa: CASSLREGNTEAFF

d_gene: -
j_gene: TRBJ2-3
abundance: many
len: 15
v_gene: TRBV29-1
CDR3nt: TGCAGCGTTGAAAGTTTCCAGCGGAGCACAGATACGCAGTATTTT
CDR3aa: CSVESFQRSTDTQYF

d_gene: -
j_gene: TRBJ1-2
abundance: many
len: 13
v_gene: TRBV12-3/TRBV12-4
CDR3nt: TGTGCCAGCAGCCTTGAAGGGACGGCTGGCTACACCTTC
CDR3aa: CASSLEGTAGYTF

d_gene: -
j_gene: TRBJ2-3
abundance: many
len: 14
v_gene: TRBV7-9
CDR3nt: TGTGCCAGCAGCTCTGGACTCATGGCAGATACGCAGTATTTT
CDR3aa: CASSSGLMADTQYF